This T cell receptor beta chain was identified in a study of shared clonotypes between healthy human individuals (dated by TCRdb to about 2020). With regard to the full study: The cohort included a few men and a couple of women between 18 and 49 years of age. Per donor, three plates each were used for CD4 naive and CD4 memory, two for CD8 naive, and one for CD8 memory. Different laboratories and diverse techniques were used to prepare libraries and sequence TCR repertoires, to increase sequencing depth and limit assay-specific biases. The study deeply sequenced blood TCR repertoires of 5 or 6 healthy adults to estimate repertoire size and the extent of clonotype sharing between individuals. Each donor's leukapheresis produced roughly between about 0.9 and 9.5 billion PBMCs.

As regards this clone: The antigen it recognizes is unknown. No base qualities exist here, and no much larger clone lies one base off it.

Findings and caveats that apply to the study as a whole: Incomplete sequencing was indicated by rarefaction of sorted-subset datasets, despite the large sequencing depth. When several donors were compared, the shared fraction of clonotypes was about 5% for naive CD4, about 4% for naive CD8, 2% to 2.5% for memory CD4, and 0.4% for memory CD8. Compared with non-shared clonotypes, clonotypes shared by all four sorted-subset donors had higher generation probabilities. Naive subsets generally had larger estimated clonotype richness than memory subsets. Sampling was limited to blood, and TCR repertoires in tissue likely differ from TCR repertoires in blood. Because the study included a small number of donors, the genetic and exposure-history diversity represented was limited. Pairwise subsampling indicated that sequencing depth was expected to affect the degree of clonotype sharing among donors.

For the CD8 naive samples, CD45RO-negative cells were positively selected for CCR7, yielding a CD45RA+CCR7+ population from which TemRA cells were excluded. Healthy HIV-negative adults with no recently reported acute infections or vaccinations were included as donors. Only Caucasian adults living in Nashville, Tennessee, USA were represented among the donors. Blood was obtained by leukapheresis, after which PBMCs were separated by Ficoll-Histopaque density gradient centrifugation and cryopreserved in liquid nitrogen vapor phase. Analytical flow cytometry was used to check the purity and quantity of each magnetically sorted T cell population. Genomic DNA was isolated from each sorted fraction and quantified by UV absorbance on a Nanodrop 2000c. TCR CDR3 regions were amplified from genomic DNA by multiplex PCR using the deep immunoSEQ assay. Extracted genomic DNA from each cell subset was distributed evenly across all wells of several immunoSEQ 96-well plates, and each plate was treated as a replicate. For sorted subsets, each replicate PCR was loaded with 200 to 250 ng genomic DNA, equivalent to 30,000 or so T cell genomes. Purified libraries were quantified with a Qubit 3.0 fluorometer, sized on a Bioanalyzer 2100, and re-quantified with the KAPA Library Quantification kit. Each immunoSEQ 96-well plate was sequenced on its own single-read 150-cycle Illumina NextSeq 550 flow cell. In the source study's methods: Because only junctional sequences without quality scores were contained in the immunoSEQ output, filtering matching that applied to full-length reads could not be performed. Sequences were annotated with PyIR, a Python wrapper for IgBLAST v1.9, and V/J genes and CDR3 were assigned using IMGT germline references. Reads with weak V/J assignments (E-value above 1e-6), missing CDR3, stop codons, out-of-frame junctions, or ambiguous translated residues were removed. A V3J clonotype was defined by an identical inferred V gene, J gene, and CDR3 amino acid sequence. Percentage overlap between repertoires was calculated by dividing the number of shared unique clonotypes by the size of the smaller repertoire. RTK rarefaction, the Chao1 estimator, and Recon v2.1 estimates of unobserved clonotypes were used to assess repertoire richness. OLGA was used to compute generation probabilities for all TCRbeta clonotypes that the gDNA method yielded from a handful of donors. TCRdb took over this immuneACCESS table, retaining in-frame rearrangements with V and J assigned. Such tables are incomplete; in checked studies, under half of the missing clones stem from an unresolved V gene, and the remainder is unexplained. V and J calls and clone size are as listed in that table; D and trimming were resolved from the DNA. In all, the sample holds over 750,000 clones, and around 96% of those were seen once. Over 0.2% of the sample belongs to the ten largest clones.

Specimen: naive CD8+ T cells sorted from blood. What the cell subset or site label conveys for this sample: CD45RA+CCR7+. The TCR sequence derives from a young man in good health.

The DNA sequence is as follows: TGCAGCGTTCGGGAGAACGAGCAGTACTTC. Its protein reads: CSVRENEQYF. The receptor chain draws on TRBV29-1 and TRBJ2-7; TRBD2 is a weak D gene call, 6 bases matching. V is pared back by 5 bases and J by 5 bases, with 7 bases lying between the germline termini. Including cysteine and phenylalanine, the CDR3 has 10 amino acids. Of the read, only the CDR3 DNA is kept; its 30 bases are in frame from base 1. CDR1 SQVTM and CDR2 ANQGSEA are derived from the germline V gene.